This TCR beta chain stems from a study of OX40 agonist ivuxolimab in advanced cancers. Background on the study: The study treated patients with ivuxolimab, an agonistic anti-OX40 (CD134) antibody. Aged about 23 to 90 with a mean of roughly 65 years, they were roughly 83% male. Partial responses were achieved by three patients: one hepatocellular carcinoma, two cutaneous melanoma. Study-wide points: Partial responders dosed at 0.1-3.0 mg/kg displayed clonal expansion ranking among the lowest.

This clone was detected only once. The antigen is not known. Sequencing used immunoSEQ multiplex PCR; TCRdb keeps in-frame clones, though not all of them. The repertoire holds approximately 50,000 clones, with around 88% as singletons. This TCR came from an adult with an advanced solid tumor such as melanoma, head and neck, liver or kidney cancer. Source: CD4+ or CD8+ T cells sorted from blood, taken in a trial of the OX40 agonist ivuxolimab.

CDR3: CASSLAPYEQYF. DNA for the CDR3: TGCGCCAGCAGCTTGGCCCCCTACGAGCAGTACTTC. This chain connects TRBV5-1 to TRBJ2-7; no definite D call. There are 12 residues in the CDR3. Germline CDR1 and CDR2: SGHRS and YFSETQ. The ends were cut back, 0 bases at V and 2 bases at J, with 3 bases in the middle. Combining the CDR3 with reference TRBV5-1 and TRBJ2-7 gives the whole variable domain KAGVTQTPRYLIKTRGQQVTLSCSPISGHRSVSWYQQTPGQGLQFLFEYFSETQRNKGNFPGRFSGRQFSNSRSEMNVSTLELGDSALYLCASSLAPYEQYFGPGTRLTVT.